Listed here are 23 T cell receptor beta chains from one sample, sequenced in a study of blood T cell repertoires in COVID-19. The assay was immunoSEQ multiplex PCR, and TCRdb's table has in-frame clones only and misses some. The sample holds 300,000 to 400,000 clones; approximately 90% are singletons and the top ten take approximately 1%. Sequenced: PBMCs or T cells enriched from blood (not recorded which). The receptors here all came from a man between 18 and 35 years old who had recovered from COVID-19.

V is TRBV6-2 or TRBV6-3 and J is TRBJ2-2, with D perhaps TRBD1 (6 bases). Trimming pared 5 bases from V and 5 bases from J, leaving 15 bases between. This CDR3 comprises 15 residues. CDR1 and CDR2 from the germline V gene are MNHEY and SVGEGT. The CDR3 region has the DNA TGTGCCAGCAGTAGCCCACAGGGCGGAACCGGGGAGCTGTTTTTT. It codes for CASSSPQGGTGELFF.

The chain uses TRBV7-9 and TRBJ2-1, with 10 positions matching TRBD2. The CDR3 has 14 amino acids. Per the germline V gene, CDR1 is SEHNR and CDR2 is FQNEAQ (reference sequence). Trimming took 5 bases from V and 8 from J; bases not matched to a gene: 6. The CDR3 reads CASSVPSGSYEQFF. The CDR3 bases are TGTGCCAGCAGCGTACCTAGCGGGAGTTATGAGCAGTTCTTC.

The chain combines TRBV11-2 with TRBJ2-7; perhaps TRBD1 as D (6 bases). V gave up 6 bases and J gave up 4 bases, with 22 bases separating them. The CDR3 consists of 16 residues. The germline V gene encodes CDR1 SGHAT and CDR2 FQNNGV. The CDR3 is CASSSPTGPKRYEQYF. CDR3 DNA sequence: TGTGCCAGCAGTTCCCCGACAGGTCCTAAAAGATACGAGCAGTACTTC. The entire variable domain, with the rest obtained from reference TRBV11-2 and TRBJ2-7, is as follows: EAGVAQSPRYKIIEKRQSVAFWCNPISGHATLYWYQQILGQGPKLLIQFQNNGVVDDSQLPKDRFSAERLKGVDSTLKIQPAKLEDSAVYLCASSSPTGPKRYEQYFGPGTRLTVT.

The rearrangement uses TRBV7-9 and TRBJ2-3; unclear D gene. Germline V gives CDR1 SEHNR, CDR2 FQNEAQ (reference sequence). The V end was cut by 2 bases, the J end by 2 bases, with 8 bases between. This CDR3 region has 14 residues. The CDR3 loop is CASSLRELTDTQYF. DNA of the CDR3: TGTGCCAGCAGCTTAAGAGAGCTCACAGATACGCAGTATTTT.

A single count supports this clone. The J gene is TRBJ1-1, the V gene TRBV28, with 10 bases that match TRBD1. V trimming: 2 bases; J trimming: 4 bases; junction bases outside the gene matches: 10. Germline values: CDR1 MDHEN, CDR2 SYDVKM. The CDR3 has 17 amino acids. This CDR3 reads CASSLAGQGYVLTEAFF. DNA of the CDR3: TGTGCCAGCAGTTTAGCGGGACAGGGGTACGTGCTCACTGAAGCTTTCTTT.

The DNA of the CDR3 is TGTGCCAGCCAGGGGCCAGGGGGCTCCTACGAGCAGTACTTC. This sequence encodes CASQGPGGSYEQYF. The chain combines TRBV28 with TRBJ2-7; 7 bases match TRBD1. Germline V lookup: CDR1 MDHEN, CDR2 SYDVKM. Trimming at V came to 8 bases and at J to 0 bases, leaving 7 bases not matched to a gene. This CDR3 spans 14 amino acids.

The chain combines TRBV27 with TRBJ2-1; possibly TRBD1 for D (6 bases). Looked up from germline, CDR1 is MNHEY and CDR2 is SMNVEV (reference sequence). V dropped 1 base and J dropped 4 bases, with 11 bases sitting between them. The CDR3 loop spans 15 amino acids. In DNA form, the CDR3 reads TGTGCCAGCAGTTTATGGCAGGGGCCTTACAATGAGCAGTTCTTC. Its translation: CASSLWQGPYNEQFF.

The chain links TRBV7-9 to TRBJ1-6; possible D gene TRBD1, 5 bases. Trimming took 2 bases from V and 9 from J, leaving 11 bases between them. Germline-derived CDR1 and CDR2 are SEHNR and FQNEAQ (reference sequence). The CDR3 length is 14 residues. The CDR3 spells CASSLSGSSSPLHF. In nucleotides, the CDR3 is TGTGCCAGCAGCTTATCAGGGTCGAGTTCACCCCTCCACTTT.

The rearrangement links TRBV19 to TRBJ2-1, with TRBD1 matching over 7 bases. The V segment lost 7 bases and the J segment 9 bases; nucleotides outside the gene matches: 12. The CDR3 loop spans 14 amino acids. The germline V gene has CDR1 LNHDA and CDR2 SQIVND (reference sequence). The CDR3 sequence: CASTRTGNGGEQFF. CDR3 nucleotide sequence: TGTGCCAGTACCAGGACAGGAAACGGCGGTGAGCAGTTCTTC.

DNA for the CDR3: TGTGCCAGCAGCTTGTTGGAGGGAGGGCCTCTTGAGCAGTACTTC. Translation: CASSLLEGGPLEQYF. The J gene is TRBJ2-7, the V gene TRBV5-6; 7 positions match TRBD2. The CDR3 has 15 amino acids. Per germline, CDR1 SGHDT and CDR2 YYEEEE. V lost 1 base and J lost 7; bases outside the gene matches: 11.

This clone has a single count. The rearrangement joins TRBV6-2 or TRBV6-3 to TRBJ1-1; D unclear. Trimming left V 2 bases short and J 0 bases short, with 7 bases between. This CDR3 region has 14 residues. The germline V gene encodes CDR1 MNHEY and CDR2 SVGEGT. Here the CDR3 DNA reads TGTGCCAGCAGTTACGGACTTCTGAACACTGAAGCTTTCTTT. It yields the protein CASSYGLLNTEAFF.

The chain recombines TRBV20-1 with TRBJ2-7; maybe TRBD1 (5 bases). The ends were cut back, 3 bases at V and 5 bases at J, with 20 bases in the middle. CDR3 length: 15 amino acids. CDR1 is DFQATT, CDR2 SNEGSKA, per germline (reference sequence). The CDR3 here is CSASLLARVKNEQYF. The CDR3 DNA reads as TGCAGTGCTAGTCTCCTCGCCAGGGTGAAAAACGAGCAGTACTTC.

This clone was detected a few times. The J gene is TRBJ1-4, the V gene TRBV2; 8 nucleotides agree with TRBD1. The length of the CDR3 is 14 residues. Trimming removed 6 bases from V and 8 bases from J; junction bases left unmatched: 8. CDR1 and CDR2 from the germline V gene are SNHLY and FYNNEI. The CDR3 sequence: CASSHGQGKEKLFF. CDR3 coding DNA: TGTGCCAGCAGCCACGGACAGGGCAAGGAAAAACTGTTTTTT. The full variable domain, with the rest looked up from reference TRBV2 and TRBJ1-4, is EPEVTQTPSHQVTQMGQEVILRCVPISNHLYFYWYRQILGQKVEFLVSFYNNEISEKSEIFDDQFSVERPDGSNFTLKIRSTKLEDSAMYFCASSHGQGKEKLFFGSGTQLSVL.

The gene calls are TRBV6-5 and TRBJ2-1; 9 bases match TRBD1. The V segment lost 6 bases and the J segment 7 bases; nucleotides outside the gene matches: 10. Germline CDR1 and CDR2: MNHEY and SVGAGI. This CDR3 is 15 amino acids long. Here the CDR3 DNA reads TGTGCCAGCAGGAAAACCGGGACAGGGTTAAATGAGCAGTTCTTC. Residues: CASRKTGTGLNEQFF.

The chain recombines TRBV7-9 with TRBJ2-2, with 8 bases lining up with TRBD1. V lost 6 bases, J lost 3 bases, and 3 bases stayed unmatched. CDR3 length equals 14 residues. Germline CDR1 SEHNR, CDR2 FQNEAQ (reference sequence). The chain's CDR3 is CASRLTGDTGELFF. Here the CDR3 DNA reads TGTGCCAGCAGGTTGACAGGGGACACCGGGGAGCTGTTTTTT.

Comment on this clone: Within the sample, other DNA sequences also encode this same CDR3. The chain joins TRBV28 to TRBJ2-7; D is unclear. CDR1 and CDR2 from the germline V gene are MDHEN and SYDVKM. CDR3 length: 12 amino acids. V was pared by 5 bases and J by 4 bases, with 9 bases between. The CDR3 protein is CASSLLNYEQYF. In DNA form, the CDR3 reads TGTGCCAGCAGTCTTCTAAATTACGAGCAGTACTTC.

The gene calls are TRBV19 and TRBJ2-7; a possible D gene is TRBD1 (5 bases). Deletions cut 4 bases from V and 4 bases from J, with 11 bases between. The CDR3 has 13 amino acids. Germline V gives CDR1 LNHDA, CDR2 SQIVND (reference sequence). CDR3 sequence: CASSTSGRYEQYF. The CDR3 bases are TGTGCCAGTAGTACCTCAGGGCGATACGAGCAGTACTTC.

The chain employs TRBV2 and TRBJ1-1, with no clear D. This CDR3 is 13 amino acids long. Germline V gene data show CDR1 as SNHLY and CDR2 as FYNNEI. The V end was cut by 7 bases, the J end by 1 base, with 10 bases between. CDR3 amino acids: CASKRSENTEAFF. In nucleotides, the CDR3 is TGTGCCAGCAAGAGGTCAGAGAACACTGAAGCTTTCTTT.

The chain joins TRBV29-1 to TRBJ2-7, with TRBD2 matching over 8 bases. V shed 7 bases, J shed 0 bases, and the junction held 8 bases outside the gene matches. Germline-derived CDR1 and CDR2 are SQVTM and ANQGSEA. The CDR3 loop spans 14 amino acids. CDR3 loop: CSAVAGSSSYEQYF. CDR3 DNA: TGCAGCGCCGTAGCGGGGTCGAGCTCCTACGAGCAGTACTTC.

The genes are TRBV27 and TRBJ1-2, with TRBD1 matching over 8 bases. Germline lookup yields CDR1 MNHEY and CDR2 SMNVEV (reference sequence). The junction had 9 bases not matched to a gene; V was cut back by 5 bases and J by 4 bases. This CDR3 is 15 amino acids long. The CDR3 DNA reads as TGTGCCAGCAGTCTTAGGACAGGGAGCGGCTATGGCTACACCTTC. This codes for CASSLRTGSGYGYTF.

The chain carries TRBV7-9 and TRBJ2-7, with TRBD2 as a possible D gene (6 bases). The CDR3 extends over 16 amino acids. Trimming took off 1 base at V and 4 bases at J, with 17 bases between the two ends. Germline V CDR1 and CDR2: SEHNR, FQNEAQ (reference sequence). CDR3 coding DNA: TGTGCCAGCAGCTTAGGGGGAGGAGGCCTTTCTTACGAGCAGTACTTC. Translating gives CASSLGGGGLSYEQYF.

The rearrangement joins TRBV4-2 to TRBJ2-4; TRBD1 agrees at 8 bases. This CDR3 comprises 17 residues. CDR1 is LGHNA, CDR2 YNFKEQ, per germline. J was trimmed by 1 base and V by 1 base; bases with no gene match: 6. CDR3 in DNA: TGTGCCAGCAGCCAAGCCGCAGGGGGCTCGGCCAAAAACATTCAGTACTTC. Its translation: CASSQAAGGSAKNIQYF.

This chain links TRBV3-1 (or the pseudogene TRBV3-2) with TRBJ2-5, with D tentatively TRBD2 (7 bases). There are 16 residues in the CDR3. Germline CDR1 is LGHDT and CDR2 is YNNKEL (reference sequence). Trimming stripped 1 base from V and 3 bases from J, with 15 bases between. The CDR3 here is CASSQGLGGGEETQYF. The CDR3 DNA sequence: TGTGCCAGCAGCCAAGGTCTAGGGGGAGGGGAAGAGACCCAGTACTTC.